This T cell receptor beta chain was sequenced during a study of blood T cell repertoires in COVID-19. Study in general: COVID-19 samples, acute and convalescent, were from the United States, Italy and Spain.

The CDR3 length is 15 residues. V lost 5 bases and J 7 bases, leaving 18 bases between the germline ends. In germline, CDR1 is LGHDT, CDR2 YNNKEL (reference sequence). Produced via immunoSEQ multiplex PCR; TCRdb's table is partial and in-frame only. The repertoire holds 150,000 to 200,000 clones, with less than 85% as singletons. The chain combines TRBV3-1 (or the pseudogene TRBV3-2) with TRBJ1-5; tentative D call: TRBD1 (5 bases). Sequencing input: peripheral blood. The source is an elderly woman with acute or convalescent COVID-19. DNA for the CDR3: TGTGCCAGCAGCAAGGGCGGGGGATCGGGGCAGCCCCAGCATTTT. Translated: CASSKGGGSGQPQHF.